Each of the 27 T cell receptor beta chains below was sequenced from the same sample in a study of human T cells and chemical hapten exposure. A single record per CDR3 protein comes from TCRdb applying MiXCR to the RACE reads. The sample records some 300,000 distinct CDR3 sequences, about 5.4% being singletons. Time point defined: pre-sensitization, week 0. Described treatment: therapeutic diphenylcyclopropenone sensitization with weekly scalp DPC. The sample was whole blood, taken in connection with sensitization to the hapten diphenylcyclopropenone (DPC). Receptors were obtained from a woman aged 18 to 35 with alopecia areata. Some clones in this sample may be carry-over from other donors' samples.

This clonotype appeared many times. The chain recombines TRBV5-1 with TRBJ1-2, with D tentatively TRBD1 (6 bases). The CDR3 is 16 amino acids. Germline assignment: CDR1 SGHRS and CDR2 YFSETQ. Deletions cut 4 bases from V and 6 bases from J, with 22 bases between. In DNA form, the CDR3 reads TGCGCCAGCAGCCAAAAATCAGGGGAGGATATGGATGGCTACACCTTC. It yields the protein CASSQKSGEDMDGYTF.

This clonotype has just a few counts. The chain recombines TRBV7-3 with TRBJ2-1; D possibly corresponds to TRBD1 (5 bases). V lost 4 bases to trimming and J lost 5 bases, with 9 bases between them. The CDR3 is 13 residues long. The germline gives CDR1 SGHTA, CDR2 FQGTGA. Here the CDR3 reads CASSWIGDNEQFF. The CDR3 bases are TGTGCCAGCAGCTGGATAGGGGACAATGAGCAGTTCTTC.

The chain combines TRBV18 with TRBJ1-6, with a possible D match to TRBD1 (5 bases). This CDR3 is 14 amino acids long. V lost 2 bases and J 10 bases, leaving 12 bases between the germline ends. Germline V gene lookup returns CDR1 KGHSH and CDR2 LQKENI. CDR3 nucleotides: TGTGCCAGCTCACCAAGGGGACCACCCTCACCCCTCCACTTT. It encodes CASSPRGPPSPLHF. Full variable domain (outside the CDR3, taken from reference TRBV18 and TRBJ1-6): NAGVMQNPRHLVRRRGQEARLRCSPMKGHSHVYWYRQLPEEGLKFMVYLQKENIIDESGMPKERFSAEFPKEGPSILRIQQVVRGDSAAYFCASSPRGPPSPLHFGNGTRLTVT.

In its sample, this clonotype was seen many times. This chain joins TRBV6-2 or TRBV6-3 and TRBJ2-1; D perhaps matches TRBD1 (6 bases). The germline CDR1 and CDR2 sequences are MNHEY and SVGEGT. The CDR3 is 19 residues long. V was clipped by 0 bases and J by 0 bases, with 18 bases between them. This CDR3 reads CASSYSPGDAHDSYNEQFF. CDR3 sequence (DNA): TGTGCCAGCAGTTACTCTCCAGGGGACGCGCATGACTCCTACAATGAGCAGTTCTTC.

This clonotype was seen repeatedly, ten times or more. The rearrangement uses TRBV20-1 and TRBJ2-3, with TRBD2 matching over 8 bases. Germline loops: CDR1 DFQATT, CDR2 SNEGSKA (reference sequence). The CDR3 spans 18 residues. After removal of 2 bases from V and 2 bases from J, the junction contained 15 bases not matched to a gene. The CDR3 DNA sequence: TGCAGTGCTAGAAGTTCCGCGGGGGGCCTTTACTTCACAGATACGCAGTATTTT. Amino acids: CSARSSAGGLYFTDTQYF.

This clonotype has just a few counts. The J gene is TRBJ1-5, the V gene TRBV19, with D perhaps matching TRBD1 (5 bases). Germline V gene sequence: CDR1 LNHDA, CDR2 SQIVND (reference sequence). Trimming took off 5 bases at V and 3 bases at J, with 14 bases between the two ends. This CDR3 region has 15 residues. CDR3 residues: CASSETSGLNQPQHF. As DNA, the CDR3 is TGTGCCAGTAGTGAAACATCGGGACTCAATCAGCCCCAGCATTTT.

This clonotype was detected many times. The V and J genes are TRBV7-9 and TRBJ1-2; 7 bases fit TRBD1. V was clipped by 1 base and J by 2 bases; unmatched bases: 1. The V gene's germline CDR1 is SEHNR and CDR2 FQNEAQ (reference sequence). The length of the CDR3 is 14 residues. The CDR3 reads CASSLVRGNYGYTF. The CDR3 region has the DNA TGTGCCAGCAGCTTAGTCAGGGGGAACTATGGCTACACCTTC.

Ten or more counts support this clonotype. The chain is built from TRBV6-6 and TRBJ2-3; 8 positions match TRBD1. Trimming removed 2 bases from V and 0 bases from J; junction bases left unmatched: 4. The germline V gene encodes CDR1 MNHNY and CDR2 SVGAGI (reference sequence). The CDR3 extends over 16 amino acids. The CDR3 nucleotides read TGTGCCAGCAGTTACGGACAGGGTATAAGCACAGATACGCAGTATTTT. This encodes CASSYGQGISTDTQYF.

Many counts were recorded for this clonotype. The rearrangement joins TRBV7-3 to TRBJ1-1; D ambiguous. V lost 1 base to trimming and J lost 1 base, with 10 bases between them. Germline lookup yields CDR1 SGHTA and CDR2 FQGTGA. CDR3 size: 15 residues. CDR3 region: CASSLRAEGNTEAFF. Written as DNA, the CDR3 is TGTGCCAGCAGCTTAAGGGCAGAAGGGAACACTGAAGCTTTCTTT.

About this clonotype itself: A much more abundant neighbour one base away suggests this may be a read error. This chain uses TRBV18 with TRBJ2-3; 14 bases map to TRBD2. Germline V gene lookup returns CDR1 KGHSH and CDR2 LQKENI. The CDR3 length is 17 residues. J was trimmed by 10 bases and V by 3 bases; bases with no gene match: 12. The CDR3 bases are TGTGCCAGCTCACCTCCCGGGACTAGCGGGGGAGGCGATGCGCAGTATTTT. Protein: CASSPPGTSGGGDAQYF.

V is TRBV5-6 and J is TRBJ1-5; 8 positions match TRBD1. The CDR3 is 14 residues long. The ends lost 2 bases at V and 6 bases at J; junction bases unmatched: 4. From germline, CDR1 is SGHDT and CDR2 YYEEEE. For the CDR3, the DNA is TGTGCCAGCAGCTTCGGGACAGGAGCTCAGCCCCAGCATTTT. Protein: CASSFGTGAQPQHF.

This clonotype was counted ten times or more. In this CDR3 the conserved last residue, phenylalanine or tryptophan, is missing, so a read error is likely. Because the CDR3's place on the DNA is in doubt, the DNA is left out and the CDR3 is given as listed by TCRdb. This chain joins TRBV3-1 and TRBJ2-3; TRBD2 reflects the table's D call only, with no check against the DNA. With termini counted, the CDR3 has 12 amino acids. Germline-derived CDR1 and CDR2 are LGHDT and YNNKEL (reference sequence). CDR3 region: CASSQGTSGALI.

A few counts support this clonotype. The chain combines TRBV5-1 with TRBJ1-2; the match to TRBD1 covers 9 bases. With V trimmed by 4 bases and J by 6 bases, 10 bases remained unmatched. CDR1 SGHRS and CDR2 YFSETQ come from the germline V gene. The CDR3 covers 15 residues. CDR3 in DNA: TGCGCCAGCAGCAGGGAGGACAGGGGCGGTAATGGCTACACCTTC. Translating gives CASSREDRGGNGYTF.

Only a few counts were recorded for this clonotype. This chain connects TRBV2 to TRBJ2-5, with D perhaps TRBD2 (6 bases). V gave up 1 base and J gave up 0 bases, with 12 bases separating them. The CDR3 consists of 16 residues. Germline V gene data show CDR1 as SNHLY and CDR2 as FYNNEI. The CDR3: CASSEDSGTYQETQYF. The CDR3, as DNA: TGTGCCAGCAGTGAAGACTCCGGGACTTACCAAGAGACCCAGTACTTC.

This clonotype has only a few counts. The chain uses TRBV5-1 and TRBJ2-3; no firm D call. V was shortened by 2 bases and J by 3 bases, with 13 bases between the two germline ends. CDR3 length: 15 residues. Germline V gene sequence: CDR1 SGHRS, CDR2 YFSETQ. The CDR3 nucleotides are TGCGCCAGCAGCTTTGCCAACCTTAAAACAGATACGCAGTATTTT. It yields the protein CASSFANLKTDTQYF.

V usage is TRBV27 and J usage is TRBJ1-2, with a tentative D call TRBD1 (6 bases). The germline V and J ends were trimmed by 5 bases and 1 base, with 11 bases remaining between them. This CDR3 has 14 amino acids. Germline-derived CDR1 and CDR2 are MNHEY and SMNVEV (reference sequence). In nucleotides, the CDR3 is TGTGCCAGCAGTAGAGGACAGTTTAACTATGGCTACACCTTC. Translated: CASSRGQFNYGYTF.

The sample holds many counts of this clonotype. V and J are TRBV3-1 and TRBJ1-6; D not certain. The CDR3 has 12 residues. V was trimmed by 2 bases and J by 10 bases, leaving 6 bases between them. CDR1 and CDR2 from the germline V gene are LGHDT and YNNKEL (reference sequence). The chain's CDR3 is CASSQPGSPLHF. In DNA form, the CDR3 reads TGTGCCAGCAGCCAACCAGGCTCACCCCTCCACTTT.

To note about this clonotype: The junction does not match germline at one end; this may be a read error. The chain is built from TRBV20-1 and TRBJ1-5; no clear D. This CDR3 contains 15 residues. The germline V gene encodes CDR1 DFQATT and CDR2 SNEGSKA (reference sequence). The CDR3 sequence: CSASEPRRGNQSQHF. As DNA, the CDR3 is TGCAGTGCTAGCGAGCCTCGCCGGGGAAATCAGTCCCAGCATTTT.

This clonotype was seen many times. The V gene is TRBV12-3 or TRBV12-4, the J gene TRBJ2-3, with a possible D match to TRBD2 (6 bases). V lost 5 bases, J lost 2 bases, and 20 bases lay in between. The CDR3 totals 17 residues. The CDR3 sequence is CASSPSVSGSYTDTQYF. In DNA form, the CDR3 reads TGTGCCAGCAGTCCTAGCGTTTCCGGGTCCTACACAGATACGCAGTATTTT.

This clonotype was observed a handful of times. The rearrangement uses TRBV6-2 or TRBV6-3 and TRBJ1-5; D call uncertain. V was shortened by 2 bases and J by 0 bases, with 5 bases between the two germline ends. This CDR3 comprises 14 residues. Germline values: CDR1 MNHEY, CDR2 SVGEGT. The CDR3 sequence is CASSYMYSNQPQHF. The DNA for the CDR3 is TGTGCCAGCAGTTACATGTATAGCAATCAGCCCCAGCATTTT.

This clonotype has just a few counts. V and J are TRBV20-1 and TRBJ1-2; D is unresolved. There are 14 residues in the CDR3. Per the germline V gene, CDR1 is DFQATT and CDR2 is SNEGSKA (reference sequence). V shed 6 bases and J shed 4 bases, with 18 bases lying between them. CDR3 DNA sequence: TGCAGTGCCCACTACGCGAAAGCTTTCTATGGCTACACCTTC. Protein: CSAHYAKAFYGYTF.

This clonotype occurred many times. In nucleotides, the CDR3 is TGTGCCAGCAGTTACGGCGGACTCAAACAAGCCAAAAACATTCAGTACTTC. It codes for CASSYGGLKQAKNIQYF. The chain employs TRBV6-2 or TRBV6-3 and TRBJ2-4; a possible D gene is TRBD2 (5 bases). The CDR3 has 17 residues. Per the germline V gene, CDR1 is MNHEY and CDR2 is SVGEGT. V dropped 2 bases and J dropped 0 bases, with 14 bases sitting between them.

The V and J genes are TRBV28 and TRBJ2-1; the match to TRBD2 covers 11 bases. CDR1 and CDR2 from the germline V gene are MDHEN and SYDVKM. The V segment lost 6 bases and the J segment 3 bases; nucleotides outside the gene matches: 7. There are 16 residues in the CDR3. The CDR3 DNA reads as TGTGCCAGCAGCCAACTAGCGGGGGCCAACTACAATGAGCAGTTCTTC. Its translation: CASSQLAGANYNEQFF.

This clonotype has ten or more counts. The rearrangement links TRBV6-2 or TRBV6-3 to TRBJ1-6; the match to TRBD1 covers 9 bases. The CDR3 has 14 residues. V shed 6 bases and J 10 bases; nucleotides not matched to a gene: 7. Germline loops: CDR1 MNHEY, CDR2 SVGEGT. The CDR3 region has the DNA TGTGCCAGCAGCACGACAGGGGGGAGATCACCCCTCCACTTT. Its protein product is CASSTTGGRSPLHF.

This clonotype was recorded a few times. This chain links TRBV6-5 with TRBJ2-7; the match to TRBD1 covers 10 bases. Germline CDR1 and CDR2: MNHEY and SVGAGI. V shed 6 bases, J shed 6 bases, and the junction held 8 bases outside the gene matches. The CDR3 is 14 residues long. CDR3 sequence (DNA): TGTGCCAGCAGGGGACAGGGGCCATTCAGCGAGCAGTACTTC. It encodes CASRGQGPFSEQYF.

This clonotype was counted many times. CDR3 sequence: CSASNSGGTGELFF. In DNA form, the CDR3 reads TGCAGTGCTAGTAATAGCGGGGGCACCGGGGAGCTGTTTTTT. The rearrangement joins TRBV20-1 to TRBJ2-2, with TRBD2 identical over 9 bases. CDR1 and CDR2 from the germline V gene are DFQATT and SNEGSKA (reference sequence). The V and J ends lost 3 bases and 4 bases, in that order; junction bases with no gene match: 3. The CDR3 is made up of 14 amino acids.

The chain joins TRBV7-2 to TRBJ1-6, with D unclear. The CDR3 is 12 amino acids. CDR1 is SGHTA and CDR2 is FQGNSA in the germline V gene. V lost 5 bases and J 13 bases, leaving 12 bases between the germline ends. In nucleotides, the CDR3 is TGTGCCAGCAGCCGACGCGCGTATCCCCTCCACTTT. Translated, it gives CASSRRAYPLHF. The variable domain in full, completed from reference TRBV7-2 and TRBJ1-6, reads GAGVSQSPSNKVTEKGKDVELRCDPISGHTALYWYRQSLGQGLEFLIYFQGNSAPDKSGLPSDRFSAERTGGSVSTLTIQRTQQEDSAVYLCASSRRAYPLHFGNGTRLTVT.